This paragraph reports one T cell receptor (beta chain). No antigen is known for it. No much larger clone is present one base from it, and per-base qualities are unavailable. This entry is derived from a study of blood T cell repertoires in COVID-19 (dated by TCRdb to 2020 to 2022). Turning to the overall study: Samples covering the acute and convalescent phases of COVID-19 were provided by collaborators in the United States, Italy and Spain. The prospective study material was composed of cDNA or gDNA derived from T cells, B-cell-depleted T cells, or PBMCs. The repertoires were released in a freely available public database meant as a resource for research on the immune response to SARS-CoV-2. Subjects who had been exposed to COVID-19, were actively infected with it, or had recovered from it provided the deeply sampled blood TCRbeta repertoires that made up the dataset. Samples were obtained from the ongoing ImmuneRACE study (first 160 participants) and from about 1,300 subjects provided by 6 global collaborators. Sample metadata almost always included a de-identified subject ID, COVID-19 status, age in years and sex. Where HLA class I and class II types were available, the types were taken from metadata supplied by the sample provider, not from assay-based typing.

One collaborating source in Seattle enrolled patients during active infection and followed them longitudinally through the course of disease. Collaborating institutions collected whole blood in K2EDTA tubes following their own protocols. Collaborator samples were shipped for TCRbeta analysis as frozen whole blood, isolated PBMCs, or DNA extracted from either sample type. The CDR3, from cysteine to phenylalanine, totals 12 residues. Only the CDR3 part of the read is kept: 36 bases, read in frame from the first base. The germline ends are 7 bases apart after V is trimmed by 6 bases and J by 4 bases. As encoded in the germline V gene, CDR1 is MNHEY while CDR2 is SVGAGI. What the study reported, not specific to this receptor: How much clinical and demographic metadata was included differed by source and by participant, and the metadata was provided uncurated.

TCRbeta CDR3 regions were amplified from genomic DNA by means of the immunoSEQ Assay, a bias-controlled multiplex PCR. The paper's processing steps were these. Nucleated cell counts per sample were estimated from amplification of reference gene primers within the assay. Sequence reads were collapsed and filtered to measure the absolute abundance of every unique TCRbeta CDR3 rearrangement. For each sample, productive Simpson clonality was calculated as the square root of Simpson's diversity index over productive rearrangements. TCRdb obtained this table from immuneACCESS and retained in-frame rearrangements with V and J assigned. These tables miss some clones; where compared with another copy, unresolved V genes account for less than half of the shortfall, and the remainder is unexplained. That table gives V, J and clone size, and the DNA gave D and trimming. Recorded for this sample are some 70,000 clones; roughly 72% of them occurred a single time. About 15% of the sample goes to the ten largest clones.

The TCR was taken from a man aged 55 to 69 with COVID-19, enrolled during active disease. The sequencing sample was made of peripheral blood. The receptor chain draws on TRBV6-5 and TRBJ1-5; the D segment cannot be called with confidence. DNA sequence: TGTGCCAGCAGAACCGGGAATCAGCCCCAGCATTTT. It specifies CASRTGNQPQHF.